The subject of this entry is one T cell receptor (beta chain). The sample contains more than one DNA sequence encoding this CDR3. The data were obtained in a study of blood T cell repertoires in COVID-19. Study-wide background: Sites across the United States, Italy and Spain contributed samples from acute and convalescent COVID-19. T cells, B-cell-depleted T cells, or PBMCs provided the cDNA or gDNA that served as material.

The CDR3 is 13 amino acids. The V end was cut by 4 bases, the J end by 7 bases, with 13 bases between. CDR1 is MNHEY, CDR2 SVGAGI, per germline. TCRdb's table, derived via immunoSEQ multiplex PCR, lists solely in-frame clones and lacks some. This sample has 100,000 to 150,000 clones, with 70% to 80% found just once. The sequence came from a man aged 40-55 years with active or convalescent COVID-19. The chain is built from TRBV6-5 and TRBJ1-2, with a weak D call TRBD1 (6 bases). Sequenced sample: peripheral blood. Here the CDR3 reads CASSSTGLGGYTF. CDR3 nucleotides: TGTGCCAGCAGTTCTACAGGGCTCGGTGGCTACACCTTC.